The clone carrying this T cell receptor (beta chain) has a single count. V lost 2 bases to trimming and J lost 7 bases, with 12 bases between them. The CDR3 spans 14 residues. Germline V gene sequence: CDR1 MNHNS, CDR2 SASEGT. Original data processing: Amplification of reference gene primers was used by the study to estimate nucleated cell counts. TCRdb's table, derived via immunoSEQ multiplex PCR, lists solely in-frame clones and lacks some. V, J and clone size are those of that table, while D and trimming were read from the DNA. The table has 150,000 to 200,000 clones, about 85% seen once. The data derive from a study of blood T cell repertoires in COVID-19. Study-level information: Sample material is recorded as cDNA or gDNA derived from T cells, B-cell-depleted T cells, or PBMCs.

The chain joins TRBV6-1 to TRBJ1-5; D not certain. Material: peripheral blood. The TCR was taken from a woman older than 75 with acute or convalescent COVID-19. The chain's CDR3 is CASSERPGGQPQHF. DNA of the CDR3: TGTGCCAGCAGTGAACGGCCTGGCGGGCAGCCCCAGCATTTT.